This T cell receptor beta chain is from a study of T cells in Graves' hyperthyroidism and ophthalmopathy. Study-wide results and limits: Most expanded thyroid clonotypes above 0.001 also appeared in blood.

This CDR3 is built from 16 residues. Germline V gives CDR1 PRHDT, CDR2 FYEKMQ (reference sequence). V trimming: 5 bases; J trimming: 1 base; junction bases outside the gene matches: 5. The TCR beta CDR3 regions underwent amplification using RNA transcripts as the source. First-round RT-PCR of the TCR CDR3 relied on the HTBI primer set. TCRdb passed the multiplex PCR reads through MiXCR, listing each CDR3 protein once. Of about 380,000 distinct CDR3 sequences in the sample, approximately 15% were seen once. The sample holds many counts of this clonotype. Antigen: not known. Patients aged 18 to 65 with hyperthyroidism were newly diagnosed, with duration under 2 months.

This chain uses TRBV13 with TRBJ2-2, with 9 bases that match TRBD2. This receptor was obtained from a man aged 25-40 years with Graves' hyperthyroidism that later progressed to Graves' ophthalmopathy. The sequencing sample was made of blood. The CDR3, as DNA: TGTGCCAGCAGCCCCGAAGCGGGGGGGAACACCGGGGAGCTGTTTTTT. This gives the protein CASSPEAGGNTGELFF.